This T cell receptor beta chain was sequenced in a study of T cells after yellow fever vaccination. This clonotype was seen only a few times. From the 5' RACE reads, TCRdb called clonotypes with MiXCR, one entry per CDR3 protein. The sample yields hundreds of thousands of distinct CDR3 sequences, approximately 13% seen once. Germline V gene sequence: CDR1 SGHTA, CDR2 FQGNSA. The CDR3 spans 22 residues. The trim removed 4 bases at V and 0 bases at J, leaving 19 bases unmatched. The source was PBMCs, collected on the day of the yellow fever booster vaccination. The clonotype comes from a man younger than 40 who received the YFV17D yellow fever vaccine. V gene TRBV7-2 combines with J gene TRBJ2-1; 12 bases are a match to TRBD1. CDR3 nucleotide sequence: TGTGCCAGCAGCTACCCCCCGGGACAGGGGGCTGGGGGAGGGGGCTCCTACAATGAGCAGTTCTTC. Protein: CASSYPPGQGAGGGGSYNEQFF.